The 25 T cell receptor beta chains presented below share a single source sample, sequenced in a study of T-cell reconstitution after alpha-beta-depleted transplantation in children. This sample's TCRbeta library carried unique molecular identifier barcodes. One entry per CDR3 protein, called by TCRdb with MiXCR from the PCR reads. The sample lists 600,000 or so distinct CDR3 sequences; roughly 23% were seen once. The source material was PBMCs, mostly from graft donor cells, sampled 360 days after TCRalphabeta/CD19-depleted stem cell transplant. These receptors were collected from a boy less than two years old who had a stem cell transplant for acute myeloid leukemia, so the T cells may come from the graft donor.

This clonotype was detected ten times or more. The chain links TRBV7-8 to TRBJ2-3, with D maybe TRBD2 (6 bases). Trimming removed 2 bases from V and 3 bases from J, with 15 bases in between. Germline CDR1 SGHVS, CDR2 FQNEAQ. This CDR3 has 16 amino acids. CDR3 region: CASSLFTSSGTDTQYF. The CDR3 DNA reads TGTGCCAGCAGCTTATTTACTAGCTCGGGGACAGATACGCAGTATTTT.

The rearrangement joins TRBV4-3 to TRBJ1-1; tentatively, D is TRBD1 (5 bases). CDR1 is LGHNA and CDR2 is YSLEER in the germline V gene. The CDR3 loop spans 15 amino acids. V was trimmed by 3 bases and J by 6 bases, leaving 17 bases between them. The CDR3 here is CASSQQGSQGAEAFF. The CDR3 DNA sequence: TGCGCCAGCAGCCAGCAGGGAAGTCAGGGAGCTGAAGCTTTCTTT.

The chain has TRBV20-1 and TRBJ2-2, with D maybe TRBD1 (6 bases). Between the trimmed V and J ends, which lost 1 base and 1 base, there was a span of 10 bases. Germline V lookup: CDR1 DFQATT, CDR2 SNEGSKA (reference sequence). The CDR3 has 15 residues. The CDR3 DNA reads as TGCAGTGCTAGAGTCCAGGGGCTGAACACCGGGGAGCTGTTTTTT. Amino acids: CSARVQGLNTGELFF.

J is TRBJ2-5 and V is TRBV20-1; 9 bases are shared with TRBD1. Germline loops: CDR1 DFQATT, CDR2 SNEGSKA (reference sequence). The CDR3 is made up of 18 amino acids. The junction had 19 bases not matched to a gene; V was cut back by 3 bases and J by 5 bases. The CDR3 bases are TGCAGTGCTAGGAGGGGAATTAAGCCGGGACAGGGACGGGAGACCCAGTACTTC. It encodes CSARRGIKPGQGRETQYF.

This clonotype has ten or more counts. The rearrangement links TRBV29-1 to TRBJ1-1, with 9 bases fitting TRBD1. The V and J ends lost 3 bases and 6 bases, in that order; junction bases with no gene match: 8. The CDR3 totals 14 residues. The V gene's germline CDR1 is SQVTM and CDR2 ANQGSEA. DNA for the CDR3: TGCAGCGTTGACTTGGGACAGGGAAGCCCTGAAGCTTTCTTT. It translates to CSVDLGQGSPEAFF.

This clonotype was seen many times. V and J are TRBV4-3 and TRBJ2-5, with D tentatively TRBD1 or TRBD2 (5 bases each). This CDR3 comprises 15 residues. V lost 1 base and J lost 5, with 14 bases in between. In germline, CDR1 is LGHNA, CDR2 YSLEER. The CDR3 DNA follows: TGCGCCAGCAGCCAAGGAGGGGCAGATGGGGAGACCCAGTACTTC. This translates into CASSQGGADGETQYF.

The rearrangement joins TRBV27 to TRBJ2-2; TRBD2 matches at 12 bases. V lost 4 bases, J lost 7 bases, and 7 bases stayed unmatched. Germline CDR1 is MNHEY and CDR2 is SMNVEV (reference sequence). The CDR3 runs 16 residues. For the CDR3, the DNA is TGTGCCAGCAGTTCATCTAGCGGGGGGGCCCACGGGGAGCTGTTTTTT. Encoded protein: CASSSSSGGAHGELFF.

V gene TRBV6-2 or TRBV6-3 combines with J gene TRBJ2-5; D is unresolved. Germline loops: CDR1 MNHEY, CDR2 SVGEGT. V was pared by 7 bases and J by 5 bases, with 14 bases between. The CDR3 has 13 residues. The CDR3 spells CASTPPSWETQYF. The CDR3 DNA follows: TGTGCCAGCACTCCCCCTTCCTGGGAGACCCAGTACTTC.

CDR3 DNA sequence: TGCGCCAGCAGTGTACAAAATAGCAATCAGCCCCAGCATTTT. Amino acids: CASSVQNSNQPQHF. This chain uses TRBV10-2 with TRBJ1-5; D unresolved. Germline V gene lookup returns CDR1 WSHSY and CDR2 SAAADI. The CDR3 is 14 residues long. With 4 bases removed from V and 0 bases from J, the gap between germline ends came to 7 bases.

This clonotype was seen a few times. This chain joins TRBV15 and TRBJ2-2; D gene ambiguous. The ends were cut back, 0 bases at V and 6 bases at J, with 5 bases in the middle. Per the germline V gene, CDR1 is LNHNV and CDR2 is YYDKDF (reference sequence). The CDR3 contains 13 residues. The CDR3 nucleotides read TGTGCCACCAGCAGAGATTTGGCCGGGGAGCTGTTTTTT. Its translation is CATSRDLAGELFF.

Many counts were recorded for this clonotype. Mismatch with germline at one junction end may stem from a read error. The chain combines TRBV7-3 with TRBJ2-5, with D perhaps matching TRBD1 (6 bases). This CDR3 is 14 amino acids long. Germline CDR1 reads SGHTA; CDR2 reads FQGTGA. CDR3: CASSITGKEETQYF. The CDR3 DNA sequence: TGTGCCAGCAGCATAACAGGGAAAGAAGAGACCCAGTACTTC.

This clonotype was counted only a few times. The J gene is TRBJ1-2, the V gene TRBV6-5; D possibly corresponds to TRBD1 (5 bases). The CDR3 sequence is 14 residues long. Per the germline V gene, CDR1 is MNHEY and CDR2 is SVGAGI. The V end was cut by 2 bases, the J end by 1 base, with 8 bases between. This chain's CDR3 is CASSYDSFNYGYTF. In DNA form, the CDR3 reads TGTGCCAGCAGTTACGACAGCTTTAACTATGGCTACACCTTC.

The J gene is TRBJ2-7, the V gene TRBV9; no reliable D call. Looked up from germline, CDR1 is SGDLS and CDR2 is YYNGEE. This CDR3 contains 14 residues. The V end was cut by 2 bases, the J end by 6 bases, with 15 bases between. The CDR3 loop is CASSVGGDSPEQYF. The DNA of the CDR3 is TGTGCCAGCAGCGTCGGTGGGGATTCTCCCGAGCAGTACTTC. The full variable domain, rest sourced from reference TRBV9 and TRBJ2-7, is DSGVTQTPKHLITATGQRVTLRCSPRSGDLSVYWYQQSLDQGLQFLIQYYNGEERAKGNILERFSAQQFPDLHSELNLSSLELGDSALYFCASSVGGDSPEQYFGPGTRLTVT.

The chain employs TRBV27 and TRBJ2-1; perhaps D is TRBD1 or TRBD2 (5 bases each). V gave up 2 bases and J gave up 8 bases, with 22 bases separating them. Germline V gene sequence: CDR1 MNHEY, CDR2 SMNVEV (reference sequence). The CDR3 length is 17 residues. This CDR3 is CASSLRVTGLRPHEQFF. CDR3 nucleotide sequence: TGTGCCAGCAGTTTAAGGGTAACGGGGCTCCGGCCCCATGAGCAGTTCTTC.

The gene calls are TRBV7-9 and TRBJ2-5; 8 nucleotides agree with TRBD1. V was pared by 4 bases and J by 5 bases, with 9 bases of the junction left unmatched. CDR3 length equals 15 residues. Per germline, CDR1 SEHNR and CDR2 FQNEAQ (reference sequence). The CDR3 sequence: CASSSIQGERETQYF. CDR3 nucleotides: TGTGCCAGCAGCTCCATACAGGGGGAACGCGAGACCCAGTACTTC.

This clonotype was counted ten times or more. V and J are TRBV29-1 and TRBJ2-5; D possibly uses TRBD1 or TRBD2 (6 bases each). CDR1 and CDR2 (germline): SQVTM, ANQGSEA. The CDR3 length is 13 residues. The ends were cut back, 1 base at V and 4 bases at J, with 10 bases in the middle. The CDR3: CSVEGGARETQYF. The CDR3 bases are TGCAGCGTTGAAGGGGGGGCTCGAGAGACCCAGTACTTC.

Only a few counts were recorded for this clonotype. The CDR3 DNA reads TGTGCCAGCAGCTTGACAGGGTTGGAGCAAGAGACCCAGTACTTC. Its translation: CASSLTGLEQETQYF. The chain carries TRBV7-9 and TRBJ2-5, with 7 bases identical to TRBD1. This CDR3 comprises 15 residues. V trimming: 3 bases; J trimming: 2 bases; junction bases outside the gene matches: 6. Germline V gives CDR1 SEHNR, CDR2 FQNEAQ (reference sequence).

The rearrangement joins TRBV29-1 to TRBJ1-2, with D uncertain. The length of the CDR3 is 8 residues. V was shortened by 6 bases and J by 9 bases, with 5 bases between the two germline ends. Germline V gene sequence: CDR1 SQVTM, CDR2 ANQGSEA. CDR3 coding DNA: TGCAGCGTCCCCTGCTACACCTTC. Encoded protein: CSVPCYTF.

This clonotype was found many times. The gene calls are TRBV20-1 and TRBJ2-5, with TRBD1 identical over 7 bases. This CDR3 region has 15 residues. The V gene's germline CDR1 is DFQATT and CDR2 SNEGSKA (reference sequence). Losses at the gene ends were 1 base for V and 3 bases for J; bases not matched to a gene: 8. The chain's CDR3 is CSARAGTDYKETQYF. Here the CDR3 DNA reads TGCAGTGCTAGAGCCGGGACAGATTACAAAGAGACCCAGTACTTC.

The chain joins TRBV4-1 to TRBJ2-2, with unresolved D. Trimming stripped 0 bases from V and 3 bases from J, with 5 bases between. This CDR3 is built from 14 residues. CDR1 is MGHRA and CDR2 is YSYEKL in the germline V gene. The CDR3 coding sequence is TGCGCCAGCAGCCAAGATCCTGACACCGGGGAGCTGTTTTTT. Translation gives CASSQDPDTGELFF.

V usage is TRBV7-2 and J usage is TRBJ1-1; the D gene is possibly TRBD1 (5 bases). Germline values: CDR1 SGHTA, CDR2 FQGNSA. Trimming cost V 3 bases and J 2 bases, with 13 bases left between them. This CDR3 region has 15 residues. CDR3 sequence: CASSLQGVVNTEAFF. Here the CDR3 DNA reads TGTGCCAGCAGCTTGCAGGGTGTTGTTAACACTGAAGCTTTCTTT. Full variable domain (rest looked up from reference TRBV7-2 and TRBJ1-1): GAGVSQSPSNKVTEKGKDVELRCDPISGHTALYWYRQSLGQGLEFLIYFQGNSAPDKSGLPSDRFSAERTGGSVSTLTIQRTQQEDSAVYLCASSLQGVVNTEAFFGQGTRLTVV.

This chain connects TRBV6-4 to TRBJ1-5; D possibly corresponds to TRBD1 (6 bases). Trimming took 8 bases from V and 7 from J, leaving 12 bases between them. The germline V gene has CDR1 MRHNA and CDR2 SNTAGT. This CDR3 has 12 amino acids. The CDR3 DNA reads TGTGCCAGCTGGGACATAAACCAGCCCCAGCATTTT. This encodes CASWDINQPQHF.

This clonotype was detected ten times or more. V gene TRBV20-1 combines with J gene TRBJ1-4, with 7 bases lining up with TRBD1. With V trimmed by 8 bases and J by 8 bases, 11 bases remained unmatched. CDR1 is DFQATT, CDR2 SNEGSKA, per germline (reference sequence). The CDR3 sequence is 13 residues long. CDR3 DNA: TGCAGTTACCTCAGGGGGATAGACGAAAAACTGTTTTTT. Amino acids: CSYLRGIDEKLFF.

Only a few counts were recorded for this clonotype. The chain couples TRBV20-1 to TRBJ1-1; D might be TRBD1 (5 bases). Trimming stripped 3 bases from V and 0 bases from J, with 20 bases between. This CDR3 contains 17 residues. Germline assignment: CDR1 DFQATT and CDR2 SNEGSKA (reference sequence). The CDR3 loop is CSARRSDVRGMNTEAFF. CDR3 nucleotide sequence: TGCAGTGCTAGGCGTAGTGACGTCCGGGGGATGAACACTGAAGCTTTCTTT.

In nucleotides, the CDR3 is TGTGCCAGCAGCCCGGGGGGGACTCTCCCCAATGAGCAGTTCTTC. Its protein product is CASSPGGTLPNEQFF. This chain connects TRBV7-9 to TRBJ2-1, with TRBD2 matching over 8 bases. The CDR3 is 15 amino acids. The germline V gene encodes CDR1 SEHNR and CDR2 FQNEAQ (reference sequence). The ends lost 5 bases at V and 6 bases at J; junction bases unmatched: 9. The variable domain in full, completed from reference TRBV7-9 and TRBJ2-1, reads DTGVSQNPRHKITKRGQNVTFRCDPISEHNRLYWYRQTLGQGPEFLTYFQNEAQLEKSRLLSDRFSAERPKGSFSTLEIQRTEQGDSAMYLCASSPGGTLPNEQFFGPGTRLTVL.